Below, one T cell receptor beta chain is given with its context. Its antigen remains unidentified. No qualities accompany the bases; no much larger clone lies one base away. The immunoSEQ Assay, a bias-controlled multiplex PCR, was used to amplify TCRbeta CDR3 regions from genomic DNA. The study's own analysis went as follows. The number of nucleated cells in each sample was estimated from the amplification of reference gene primers within the assay. To quantify the absolute abundance of each unique TCRbeta CDR3 rearrangement, sequence reads were collapsed and filtered. For each sample, productive Simpson clonality was calculated by taking the square root of Simpson's diversity index across productive rearrangements. As stored in TCRdb, this immuneACCESS dataset retains in-frame rearrangements with V and J assigned. A fraction of the clones does not appear; measured against another copy, unresolved V genes explain less than half of the discrepancy, and the remainder lacks a known reason. V and J calls and clone size come straight from that table; D and trimming were deduced from the DNA. Here the sample has tens of thousands of clones; 88% occur a single time. Under 6% of the sample is in the top ten clones.

The sample comes from a study of blood T cell repertoires in COVID-19 (dated by TCRdb to 2020 to 2022). About the full investigation: Samples from collaborators originated in the United States, Italy and Spain and spanned both the acute and convalescent phases of COVID-19. The repertoires were released in a freely available public database intended as a resource for research on the immune response to SARS-CoV-2. Where available, HLA class I and class II types were taken from metadata supplied by the sample provider and were not determined by assay-based typing. The dataset comprised deeply sampled blood TCRbeta repertoires from subjects exposed to, actively infected with, or recovered from COVID-19. The prospective study material was composed of cDNA or gDNA derived from T cells, B-cell-depleted T cells, or PBMCs. The samples were drawn from two sources: the first 160 participants of the ongoing ImmuneRACE study, and 1,000 to 1,500 subjects contributed by 6 global collaborators. Nearly every sample came with metadata listing a de-identified subject ID, COVID-19 status, age in years and sex.

Beyond this particular receptor, the publication reports: The quantity of clinical and demographic metadata differed by source and by participant and was supplied without curation.

Collaborating institutions collected whole blood in K2EDTA tubes following their own protocols. For TCRbeta analysis, collaborators shipped samples in one of three forms: frozen whole blood, isolated PBMCs, or DNA extracted from either of those sample types. This TCR derives from a human donor in a cohort sampled during active COVID-19. Source material: peripheral blood.

At the DNA level, the sequence is TGTGCCAGCAGTTACTCCGGACAGAACACCGGGGAGCTGTTTTTT. It encodes CASSYSGQNTGELFF. Recombination linked TRBV6-6 to TRBJ2-2; the D segment could be TRBD1, given 5 matching bases. Trimming costs V 0 bases and J 1 base, and their ends lie 6 bases apart. Sequences MNHNY (CDR1) and SVGAGI (CDR2) are obtained from the germline V gene (reference sequence). From the cysteine up to the phenylalanine, the CDR3 has a length of 15 residues. The read is trimmed to its CDR3 DNA, 45 bases read in frame from base 1.